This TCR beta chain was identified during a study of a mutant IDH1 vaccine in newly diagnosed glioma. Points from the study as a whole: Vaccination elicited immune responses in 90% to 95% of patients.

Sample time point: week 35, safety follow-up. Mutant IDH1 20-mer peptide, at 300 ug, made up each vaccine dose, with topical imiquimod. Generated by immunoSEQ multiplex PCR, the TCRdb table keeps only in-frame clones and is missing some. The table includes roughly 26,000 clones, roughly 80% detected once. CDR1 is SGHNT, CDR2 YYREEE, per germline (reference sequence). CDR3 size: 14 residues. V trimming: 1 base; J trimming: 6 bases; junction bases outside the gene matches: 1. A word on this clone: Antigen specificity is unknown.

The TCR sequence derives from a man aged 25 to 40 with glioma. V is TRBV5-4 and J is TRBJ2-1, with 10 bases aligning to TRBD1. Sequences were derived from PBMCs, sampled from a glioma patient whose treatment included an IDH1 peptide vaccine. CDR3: CASSLRTGGNEQFF. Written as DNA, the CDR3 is TGTGCCAGCAGCTTGCGGACAGGGGGCAATGAGCAGTTCTTC.